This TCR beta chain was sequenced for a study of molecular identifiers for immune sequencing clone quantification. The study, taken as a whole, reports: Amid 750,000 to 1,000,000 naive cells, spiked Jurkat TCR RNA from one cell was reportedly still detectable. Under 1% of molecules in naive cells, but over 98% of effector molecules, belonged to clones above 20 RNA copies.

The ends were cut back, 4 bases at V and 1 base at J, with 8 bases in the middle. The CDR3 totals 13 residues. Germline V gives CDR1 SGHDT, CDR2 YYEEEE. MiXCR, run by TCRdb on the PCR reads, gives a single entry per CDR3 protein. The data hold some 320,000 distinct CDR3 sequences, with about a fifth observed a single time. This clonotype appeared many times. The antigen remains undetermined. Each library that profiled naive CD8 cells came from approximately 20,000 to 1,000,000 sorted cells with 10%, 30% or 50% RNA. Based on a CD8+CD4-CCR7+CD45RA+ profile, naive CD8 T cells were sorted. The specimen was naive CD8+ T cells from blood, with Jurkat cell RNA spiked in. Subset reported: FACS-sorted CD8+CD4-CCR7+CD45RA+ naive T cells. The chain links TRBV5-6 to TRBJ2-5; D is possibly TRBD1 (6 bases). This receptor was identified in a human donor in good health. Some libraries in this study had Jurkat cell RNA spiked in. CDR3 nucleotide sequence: TGTGCCAGCAGCCCACAGGGCCAAGAGACCCAGTACTTC. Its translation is CASSPQGQETQYF.